The 3 T cell receptor beta chains listed next were all sequenced from one sample in a study of response to subunit inactivated influenza vaccine. MiXCR, run by TCRdb on the RT-PCR reads, gives a single entry per CDR3 protein. The data hold a few hundred thousand distinct CDR3 sequences, with approximately 11% observed a single time. The input for sequencing was PBMCs from blood, taken roughly 6 weeks after vaccination. The receptors stem from a man aged 50 to 60 who received an inactivated influenza vaccine.

This clonotype has ten or more counts. V usage is TRBV12-3 or TRBV12-4 and J usage is TRBJ1-4; D gene ambiguous. Trimming cost V 1 base and J 7 bases, with 4 bases left between them. The CDR3 runs to 12 residues. In nucleotides, the CDR3 is TGTGCCAGCAGTTTAGGGTTTGAAAAACTGTTTTTT. Translating gives CASSLGFEKLFF.

The chain uses TRBV20-1 and TRBJ1-1; D gene unclear. This CDR3 region has 13 residues. V lost 3 bases and J 1 base, leaving 9 bases between the germline ends. Germline assignment: CDR1 DFQATT and CDR2 SNEGSKA (reference sequence). This chain's CDR3 is CSASYGTNTEAFF. The CDR3 DNA follows: TGCAGTGCTAGTTACGGTACGAACACTGAAGCTTTCTTT.

This clonotype has more than one count but fewer than ten. The genes are TRBV9 and TRBJ2-6; no definite D call. CDR3 length: 15 residues. Looked up from germline, CDR1 is SGDLS and CDR2 is YYNGEE. V was trimmed by 0 bases and J by 0 bases, leaving 4 bases between them. CDR3 sequence reads: CASSVVGSGANVLTF. CDR3 nucleotide sequence: TGTGCCAGCAGCGTAGTTGGCTCTGGGGCCAACGTCCTGACTTTC.